This T cell receptor beta chain was recovered during a study of T cell responses to AZD1222 COVID-19 vaccine. Study-wide background: Investigators merged groups given second doses at roughly 4 or roughly 12 weeks.

V was cut by 3 bases and J by 4 bases, with 16 bases left in between. Germline V lookup: CDR1 SGHRS, CDR2 YFSETQ. This CDR3 spans 15 amino acids. Remarks on this clone: Its matching antigen is unknown.

Findings and caveats of the study: The sample set comprised mostly white British donors with more females, and clonal diversity was possibly underestimated.

This table comes from immunoSEQ multiplex PCR, and its TCRdb copy is limited to in-frame clones, with some not included. Of nearly 110,000 clones in the sample, 90% are singletons; the top ten hold 5.1%. J is TRBJ1-1 and V is TRBV5-1; D remains ambiguous. This TCR derives from an adult in good health. The material sequenced was peripheral blood, taken on day 0 of AZD1222 vaccination. The CDR3 sequence is CASSSPQDGSTEAFF. The DNA for the CDR3 is TGCGCCAGCAGCTCTCCGCAGGACGGGAGCACTGAAGCTTTCTTT.